This passage covers 14 T cell receptor beta chains from one sample sequenced in a study of early T cells in non-severe SARS-CoV-2 infection. TCRdb passed the 5' RACE reads through MiXCR, listing each CDR3 protein once. The repertoire holds tens of thousands of distinct CDR3 sequences, around 5.1% seen once, with almost 25% in the top ten. The sample taken for sequencing was whole blood. These TCRs come from an adult who was a healthcare worker with PCR-confirmed SARS-CoV-2 infection or an uninfected control (not recorded which).

Ten or more counts support this clonotype. The chain joins TRBV5-1 to TRBJ2-3; D gene unclear. V lost 0 bases and J 1 base, leaving 3 bases between the germline ends. CDR1 and CDR2 from the germline V gene are SGHRS and YFSETQ. This CDR3 comprises 13 residues. DNA for the CDR3: TGCGCCAGCAGCTTGGGGGGCACAGATACGCAGTATTTT. It codes for CASSLGGTDTQYF.

This clonotype turned up a few times. The chain couples TRBV6-5 to TRBJ2-1; D possibly corresponds to TRBD1 (6 bases). The CDR3 has 16 residues. CDR1 and CDR2 (germline): MNHEY, SVGAGI. Trimming cost V 6 bases and J 0 bases, with 15 bases left between them. CDR3 in DNA: TGTGCCAGCAGGAAAGACAGGACAGACTCCTACAATGAGCAGTTCTTC. This gives the protein CASRKDRTDSYNEQFF.

Many counts were recorded for this clonotype. The chain recombines TRBV20-1 with TRBJ2-1; perhaps TRBD2 as D (5 bases). V was cut by 3 bases and J by 0 bases, with 18 bases left in between. CDR1 is DFQATT and CDR2 is SNEGSKA in the germline V gene (reference sequence). The CDR3 has 17 amino acids. The CDR3 protein is CSARIAASSLSYNEQFF. In DNA form, the CDR3 reads TGCAGTGCTAGGATCGCGGCTAGCTCGCTCTCCTACAATGAGCAGTTCTTC.

The chain links TRBV7-3 to TRBJ2-7, with 8 nucleotides matching TRBD1. The junction had 11 bases not matched to a gene; V was cut back by 0 bases and J by 7 bases. Per germline, CDR1 SGHTA and CDR2 FQGTGA. This CDR3 region has 16 residues. The CDR3 reads CASSLTPTDRGAEQYF. The CDR3 DNA reads TGTGCCAGCAGCTTAACTCCAACAGACAGGGGCGCAGAGCAGTACTTC.

The gene calls are TRBV28 and TRBJ2-7; possible D gene TRBD2, 6 bases. Germline CDR1 reads MDHEN; CDR2 reads SYDVKM. V was trimmed by 6 bases and J by 4 bases, leaving 19 bases between them. This CDR3 has 15 residues. CDR3 in DNA: TGTGCCAGCAGGCCGGGAGTCTCGTATGCTTACGAGCAGTACTTC. Translating gives CASRPGVSYAYEQYF.

This clonotype came up a few times. The genes are TRBV2 and TRBJ1-1, with D perhaps TRBD1 (5 bases). V dropped 4 bases and J dropped 5 bases, with 20 bases sitting between them. CDR1 is SNHLY and CDR2 is FYNNEI in the germline V gene. The CDR3 has 16 amino acids. DNA of the CDR3: TGTGCCAGCAGTGCATTGGGGACCGTTCTTGGGACTGAAGCTTTCTTT. It codes for CASSALGTVLGTEAFF.

This clonotype occurred a few times. V usage is TRBV20-1 and J usage is TRBJ2-1; no clear D. Germline CDR1 DFQATT, CDR2 SNEGSKA (reference sequence). V lost 1 base to trimming and J lost 3 bases, with 10 bases between them. This CDR3 spans 14 amino acids. The CDR3 sequence: CSARVSSRYNEQFF. CDR3 nucleotide sequence: TGCAGTGCTAGAGTCAGCTCTCGCTACAATGAGCAGTTCTTC.

This clonotype was seen repeatedly, ten times or more. The chain couples TRBV9 to TRBJ2-3; D possibly matches TRBD1 or TRBD2 (6 bases each). This CDR3 is built from 15 residues. With 3 bases removed from V and 3 bases from J, the gap between germline ends came to 14 bases. Germline CDR1 reads SGDLS; CDR2 reads YYNGEE. The CDR3 here is CASSAEGGRTDTQYF. Written as DNA, the CDR3 is TGTGCCAGCAGCGCCGAGGGGGGTCGGACAGATACGCAGTATTTT.

This clonotype was seen a handful of times. The CDR3 is CASSPVPLGTLNTEAFF. The CDR3, as DNA: TGTGCCAGCTCACCTGTTCCTCTTGGGACACTGAACACTGAAGCTTTCTTT. V usage is TRBV18 and J usage is TRBJ1-1; a possible D gene is TRBD1 (6 bases). This CDR3 contains 17 residues. Germline V gives CDR1 KGHSH, CDR2 LQKENI. Trimming removed 3 bases from V and 0 bases from J, with 17 bases in between.

The chain joins TRBV2 to TRBJ2-7; weak D call: TRBD1 (6 bases). V lost 6 bases, J lost 6 bases, and 24 bases lay in between. Germline-derived CDR1 and CDR2 are SNHLY and FYNNEI. The CDR3 runs to 16 residues. CDR3 in DNA: TGTGCCAGCAGCGGCCCCGGACAGACCACTAAAAGCGAGCAGTACTTC. This translates into CASSGPGQTTKSEQYF.

This clonotype was detected only a few times. The rearrangement links TRBV10-3 to TRBJ2-5, with D tentatively TRBD2 (6 bases). The ends were cut back, 4 bases at V and 2 bases at J, with 17 bases in the middle. The CDR3 covers 16 residues. From germline, CDR1 is ENHRY and CDR2 SYGVKD. As DNA, the CDR3 is TGTGCCATCAGTGCCTTCGCCGGGACTTCGCAAGAGACCCAGTACTTC. It encodes CAISAFAGTSQETQYF.

This clonotype was detected ten times or more. The J gene is TRBJ2-2, the V gene TRBV6-5, with D possibly being TRBD2 (5 bases). The length of the CDR3 is 15 residues. Trimming took 4 bases from V and 0 from J, leaving 9 bases between them. Germline V lookup: CDR1 MNHEY, CDR2 SVGAGI. The DNA for the CDR3 is TGTGCCAGCAGTTTTAGACTAACGAACACCGGGGAGCTGTTTTTT. It yields the protein CASSFRLTNTGELFF.

At least ten counts were recorded for this clonotype. The chain recombines TRBV6-6 with TRBJ1-1; D gene ambiguous. The CDR3 sequence is 14 residues long. Deletions cut 0 bases from V and 6 bases from J, with 11 bases between. Germline lookup yields CDR1 MNHNY and CDR2 SVGAGI (reference sequence). DNA for the CDR3: TGTGCCAGCAGTTACTCTGGGGAATGGGCTGAAGCTTTCTTT. It encodes CASSYSGEWAEAFF.

The V call is TRBV7-6, the J call TRBJ1-1, with TRBD1 as a possible D gene (6 bases). The germline CDR1 and CDR2 sequences are SGHVS and FNYEAQ. V lost 3 bases and J lost 4, with 12 bases in between. The CDR3 runs to 14 residues. As DNA, the CDR3 is TGTGCCAGCAGCTTTAGAGGGGGGGCCACTGAAGCTTTCTTT. Its protein is CASSFRGGATEAFF.